These T cell receptor beta chains were read from a single sample in a study of beta chain features in type 1 diabetes. Generated by immunoSEQ multiplex PCR, the TCRdb table keeps only in-frame clones and is missing some. This sample yields hundreds of thousands of clones, of which around an eighth are seen a single time; less than 0.02% belongs to the top ten. Sequencing was carried out using naive CD4+ T cells from blood. The receptor source for this set is a man aged 25 to 45 with type 1 diabetes. The CDR3 runs from the conserved cysteine through the conserved F or W. A D gene is named only where the DNA matches it firmly. Only some rows state a clone size, as once, few, many or a class for expanded clones.

clone size: few
V gene: TRBV5-1
J gene: TRBJ1-2
D gene: .
CDR3 protein: CASSFSEYGYTF
CDR3 DNA: TGCGCCAGCAGCTTCTCCGAGTATGGCTACACCTTC

clone size: .
V gene: TRBV10-3
J gene: TRBJ2-3
D gene: .
CDR3 protein: CAISEGGAGITDTQYF
CDR3 DNA: TGTGCCATCAGTGAGGGGGGAGCGGGCATCACAGATACGCAGTATTTT

clone size: few
V gene: TRBV4-3
J gene: TRBJ1-5
D gene: .
CDR3 protein: CASSPSGAGNQPQHF
CDR3 DNA: TGCGCCAGCTCCCCTTCAGGGGCCGGCAATCAGCCCCAGCATTTT

clone size: .
V gene: TRBV6-6
J gene: TRBJ1-2
D gene: .
CDR3 protein: CASSYVFWGQGNGYTF
CDR3 DNA: TGTGCCAGCAGTTACGTATTCTGGGGGCAGGGGAATGGCTACACCTTC

clone size: few
V gene: TRBV29-1
J gene: TRBJ2-2
D gene: .
CDR3 protein: CSVWFGPSRGLDTGELFF
CDR3 DNA: TGCAGCGTTTGGTTCGGCCCTTCGCGGGGTCTGGACACCGGGGAGCTGTTTTTT

clone size: .
V gene: TRBV7-6
J gene: TRBJ2-1
D gene: TRBD2
CDR3 protein: CASSPWEGAHGEQFF
CDR3 DNA: TGTGCCAGCAGCCCCTGGGAGGGAGCCCATGGTGAGCAGTTCTTC

clone size: .
V gene: TRBV2
J gene: TRBJ1-4
D gene: .
CDR3 protein: CASVPTRTGEKLFF
CDR3 DNA: TGTGCCAGCGTCCCCACGCGTACCGGTGAAAAACTGTTTTTT

clone size: .
V gene: TRBV7-2
J gene: TRBJ2-5
D gene: .
CDR3 protein: CASSLGGSQETQYF
CDR3 DNA: TGTGCCAGCAGCTTAGGCGGGTCCCAAGAGACCCAGTACTTC

clone size: .
V gene: TRBV19
J gene: TRBJ1-1
D gene: .
CDR3 protein: CASSNGPRNTEAFF
CDR3 DNA: TGTGCCAGTAGTAACGGTCCTAGGAACACTGAAGCTTTCTTT

clone size: .
V gene: TRBV9
J gene: TRBJ2-7
D gene: .
CDR3 protein: CASSVVAQTYEQYF
CDR3 DNA: TGTGCCAGCAGCGTAGTAGCACAAACCTACGAGCAGTACTTC

clone size: few
V gene: TRBV10-3
J gene: TRBJ2-1
D gene: .
CDR3 protein: CAIRWAGNGNNEQFF
CDR3 DNA: TGTGCCATCAGGTGGGCAGGAAACGGCAACAATGAGCAGTTCTTC

clone size: .
V gene: TRBV7-8
J gene: TRBJ2-5
D gene: .
CDR3 protein: CASSPRQVQETQYF
CDR3 DNA: TGTGCCAGCAGCCCCCGACAGGTTCAAGAGACCCAGTACTTC

clone size: few
V gene: TRBV7-9
J gene: TRBJ2-1
D gene: TRBD1
CDR3 protein: CASSSGQGAIEQFF
CDR3 DNA: TGTGCCAGCAGCTCGGGACAGGGGGCTATTGAGCAGTTCTTC

clone size: few
V gene: TRBV28
J gene: TRBJ2-5
D gene: TRBD2
CDR3 protein: CASRRSLAEETQYF
CDR3 DNA: TGTGCCAGCAGGAGGTCACTAGCGGAAGAGACCCAGTACTTC

clone size: few
V gene: TRBV4-3
J gene: TRBJ2-5
D gene: .
CDR3 protein: CASSQDARPAETQYF
CDR3 DNA: TGCGCCAGCAGCCAAGATGCGAGGCCGGCGGAGACCCAGTACTTC

clone size: few
V gene: TRBV21-1
J gene: TRBJ2-7
D gene: .
CDR3 protein: CASSKEWQASYEQYF
CDR3 DNA: TGTGCCAGCAGCAAAGAGTGGCAGGCCTCCTACGAGCAGTACTTC

clone size: .
V gene: TRBV9
J gene: TRBJ1-1
D gene: TRBD1
CDR3 protein: CASSVDPDRATEAFF
CDR3 DNA: TGTGCCAGCAGCGTCGACCCGGACAGGGCCACTGAAGCTTTCTTT

clone size: .
V gene: TRBV28
J gene: TRBJ1-2
D gene: .
CDR3 protein: CASSFQGHDGYTF
CDR3 DNA: TGTGCCAGCAGTTTCCAGGGTCATGATGGCTACACCTTC

clone size: few
V gene: TRBV29-1
J gene: TRBJ2-5
D gene: .
CDR3 protein: CSVVEQNNPQETQYF
CDR3 DNA: TGCAGCGTTGTAGAACAGAACAACCCTCAAGAGACCCAGTACTTC

clone size: few
V gene: TRBV5-4
J gene: TRBJ2-1
D gene: .
CDR3 protein: CASSSSVSSYNEQFF
CDR3 DNA: TGTGCCAGCAGCTCTAGCGTTAGCTCCTACAATGAGCAGTTCTTC

clone size: .
V gene: TRBV28
J gene: TRBJ2-5
D gene: TRBD1
CDR3 protein: CASSPLGTGARYQETQYF
CDR3 DNA: TGTGCCAGCAGTCCTCTGGGGACAGGGGCCCGGTACCAAGAGACCCAGTACTTC

clone size: few
V gene: TRBV7-8
J gene: TRBJ2-7
D gene: .
CDR3 protein: CASSLGPASVSYEQYF
CDR3 DNA: TGTGCCAGCAGCTTAGGTCCGGCTAGCGTGTCCTACGAGCAGTACTTC

clone size: .
V gene: TRBV5-1
J gene: TRBJ2-2
D gene: .
CDR3 protein: CASSLRVRTGELFF
CDR3 DNA: TGCGCCAGCAGCTTGCGTGTACGGACCGGGGAGCTGTTTTTT

clone size: .
V gene: TRBV28
J gene: TRBJ2-1
D gene: TRBD2
CDR3 protein: CASSSGRNNEQFF
CDR3 DNA: TGTGCCAGTAGTAGCGGGAGGAACAATGAGCAGTTCTTC

clone size: few
V gene: TRBV7-9
J gene: TRBJ2-1
D gene: TRBD2
CDR3 protein: CASSLRGGNEQFF
CDR3 DNA: TGTGCCAGCAGCTTACGCGGGGGGAATGAGCAGTTCTTC

clone size: .
V gene: TRBV15
J gene: TRBJ2-3
D gene: .
CDR3 protein: CATGGRADTQYF
CDR3 DNA: TGTGCCACCGGGGGCCGTGCAGATACGCAGTATTTT

clone size: .
V gene: TRBV27
J gene: TRBJ2-1
D gene: .
CDR3 protein: CASSLRGSSYNEQFF
CDR3 DNA: TGTGCCAGCAGTTTAAGAGGGAGCTCCTACAATGAGCAGTTCTTC

clone size: .
V gene: TRBV11-2
J gene: TRBJ2-7
D gene: .
CDR3 protein: CASSFRKQAGSYEQYF
CDR3 DNA: TGTGCCAGCAGCTTTCGGAAGCAGGCCGGCTCCTACGAGCAGTACTTC

clone size: .
V gene: TRBV11-2
J gene: TRBJ2-5
D gene: TRBD2
CDR3 protein: CASSWGVLAGSQETQYF
CDR3 DNA: TGTGCCAGCAGCTGGGGGGTGCTAGCGGGATCACAAGAGACCCAGTACTTC

clone size: few
V gene: TRBV5-1
J gene: TRBJ2-3
D gene: TRBD1
CDR3 protein: CASSPGTARSDTQYF
CDR3 DNA: TGCGCCAGCAGCCCCGGGACAGCGAGATCAGATACGCAGTATTTT

clone size: .
V gene: TRBV6-5
J gene: TRBJ1-5
D gene: .
CDR3 protein: CASSYSADQPQHF
CDR3 DNA: TGTGCCAGCAGTTACAGCGCCGATCAGCCCCAGCATTTT

clone size: .
V gene: TRBV6-5
J gene: TRBJ2-1
D gene: TRBD1
CDR3 protein: CASSERQGNKNEQFF
CDR3 DNA: TGTGCCAGCAGCGAACGACAGGGGAACAAGAATGAGCAGTTCTTC

clone size: .
V gene: TRBV10-3
J gene: TRBJ1-5
D gene: TRBD1
CDR3 protein: CAISESTGSQPQHF
CDR3 DNA: TGTGCCATCAGTGAGTCGACAGGGAGTCAGCCCCAGCATTTT

clone size: few
V gene: TRBV19
J gene: TRBJ2-3
D gene: TRBD2
CDR3 protein: CASKAGGLGTDTQYF
CDR3 DNA: TGTGCCAGTAAAGCGGGAGGACTGGGAACAGATACGCAGTATTTT

clone size: few
V gene: TRBV18
J gene: TRBJ2-5
D gene: .
CDR3 protein: CASSRGVQETQYF
CDR3 DNA: TGTGCCAGCTCACGGGGAGTCCAAGAGACCCAGTACTTC

clone size: .
V gene: TRBV18
J gene: TRBJ1-5
D gene: .
CDR3 protein: CASSPPGGISNQPQHF
CDR3 DNA: TGTGCCAGCTCACCACCCGGGGGGATCAGCAATCAGCCCCAGCATTTT

clone size: .
V gene: TRBV5-4
J gene: TRBJ2-5
D gene: .
CDR3 protein: CASSGIGGQETQYF
CDR3 DNA: TGTGCCAGCAGCGGGATAGGGGGCCAAGAGACCCAGTACTTC